The TCR beta chain described here comes from a study of T cells in Graves' hyperthyroidism and ophthalmopathy. General study findings and limits: Most expanded thyroid clonotypes above 0.001 also appeared in blood.

Authors of the study amplified TCR beta CDR3 regions from RNA transcripts. In the first-round RT-PCR of the TCR CDR3, the HTBI primer set was used. TCRdb independently ran MiXCR on the multiplex PCR reads; one entry per CDR3 protein. This sample yields around 370,000 distinct CDR3 sequences, of which under 20% are seen a single time; 40% belongs to the top ten. This clonotype has a handful of counts. The antigen is not known. On the basis of clinical symptoms, serum thyroxine and TRAb, thyroid ultrasound and orbital computed tomography, diagnoses were made. The CDR3 loop spans 12 amino acids. Germline CDR1 is MNHNS and CDR2 is SASEGT. V was clipped by 5 bases and J by 7 bases, with 11 bases between them.

The receptor was derived from a man between 18 and 29 years old with Graves' ophthalmopathy. This chain joins TRBV6-1 and TRBJ1-2, with D possibly TRBD1 on 6 matching bases. The source material was blood. The CDR3 bases are TGTGCCAGCAGTCCGGGGGCGGTTGGCTACACCTTC. It is translated as CASSPGAVGYTF.